This entry describes one T cell receptor beta chain. What this receptor recognizes is not known. Per-base quality was not reported, and no clone a single base away is much larger than it. The entry originates in a study (dated by TCRdb to about 2015). About the full investigation: The study set out to test whether tumor-infiltrating Tregs in breast cancer get recruited from blood Tregs or are instead converted in situ from other CD4+ T cell subsets.

Full-length TCR variable regions were amplified by 5' RACE PCR with constant-region reverse primers, and semi-nested PCR with Nested Universal Primer A was subsequently performed. The ReliaPrep RNA Cell Miniprep System was used to extract total RNA, which was then reverse transcribed into 5'RACE-ready cDNA with the SMARTer RACE 5'/3' Kit. Multiplex adaptors were used to barcode the full-length TCR alpha and beta libraries, which were then sequenced on an Illumina MiSeq. The original methods were these. For each of nine subset-tissue groups, sequencing data from the five patients were pooled, and the groups were then compared using unsupervised clustering of TCR gene usage. The Morisita-Horn index was used to calculate repertoire similarity, with shared sequences weighted by how much each contributed to each repertoire. TCRdb cleaned the public reads at Q25 with fastp, built clones with MiXCR and kept in-frame beta chains. Rows are combined by CDR3 protein, so each entry shows the most common genes and DNA. These V and J calls are TCRdb output, not the study's own analysis. In this sample the table shows nearly 55,000 distinct CDR3 sequences, more than 20% of which occur a single time. 2.5% to 4% of the sample is held by the ten biggest clonotypes.

For this chain, trimming is 0 bases at the V end and 5 bases at the J end, and the number of junction bases without a gene match is 5. Per the germline V gene, SGHRS is the CDR1 and YFSETQ is the CDR2. The CDR3 covers 15 residues, taking in both the cysteine and the phenylalanine. The retained sequence is limited to the CDR3, 45 bases, with the frame set at the first base. The Miltenyi Naive CD4+ T Cell Isolation kit was used to purify naive CD4+ T cells, and Tregs were depleted with CD25 microbeads. Tregs, naive and memory CD4+ T cells from tumor, blood and ipsilateral draining lymph nodes of a few breast cancer patients underwent full-length TCR alpha and beta sequencing. Tumor tissue and lymph nodes from ipsilateral axillary dissection were perfused with PBS, minced and digested with collagenase I and hyaluronidase. FACS confirmed that the sorted cell populations were more than 90% pure. The research as a whole found: The larger-cohort validation was restricted to a single TCR beta V-J rearrangement rather than whole repertoires. The TCR alpha and beta sequences of tumor-infiltrating Tregs showed the greatest overlap with tumor naive CD4+ T cells, followed by blood naive CD4+ T cells. The TCR gene usage of tumor memory CD4+ T cells clustered together with blood and lymph node memory CD4+ cells and with lymph node naive CD4+ cells.

This chain is built from TRBV5-1 and TRBJ2-7; TRBD2 agrees with 10 junctional bases. Material: tumor-infiltrating naive CD4+ T cells sorted from the breast tumor. The cell subset or site tag for this specimen amounts to: naive CD4+ T cells, CD4+CD45RA+CD25-. This receptor was taken from a female donor with breast cancer. The CDR3 has the sequence CASSLAPSGSHEQYF. The DNA reads as follows: TGCGCCAGCAGCTTGGCGCCTAGCGGGAGCCACGAGCAGTACTTC.